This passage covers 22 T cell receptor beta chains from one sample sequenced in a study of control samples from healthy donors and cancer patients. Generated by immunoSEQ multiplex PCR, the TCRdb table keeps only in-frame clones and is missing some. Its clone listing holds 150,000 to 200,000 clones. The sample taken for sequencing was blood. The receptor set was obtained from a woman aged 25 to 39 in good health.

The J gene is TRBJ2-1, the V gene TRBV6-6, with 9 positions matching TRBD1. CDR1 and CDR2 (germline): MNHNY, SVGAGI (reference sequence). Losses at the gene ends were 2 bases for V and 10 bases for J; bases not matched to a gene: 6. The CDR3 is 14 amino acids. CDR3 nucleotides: TGTGCCAGCAGTTACCGGGACAGGGATCGGGAGCAGTTCTTC. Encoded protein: CASSYRDRDREQFF.

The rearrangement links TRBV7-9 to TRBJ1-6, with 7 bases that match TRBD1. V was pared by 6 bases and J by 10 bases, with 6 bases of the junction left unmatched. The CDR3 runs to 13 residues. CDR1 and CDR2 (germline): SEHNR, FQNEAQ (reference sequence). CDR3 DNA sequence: TGTGCCAGCAGTGAGACAGGGATATCACCCCTCCACTTT. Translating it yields CASSETGISPLHF.

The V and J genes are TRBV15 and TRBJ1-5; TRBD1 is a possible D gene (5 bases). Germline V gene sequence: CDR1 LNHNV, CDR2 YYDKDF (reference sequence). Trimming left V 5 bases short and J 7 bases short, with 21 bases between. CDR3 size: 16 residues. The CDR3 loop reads CATSGFQWTLGQPQHF. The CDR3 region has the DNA TGTGCCACCAGCGGGTTCCAATGGACACTGGGGCAGCCCCAGCATTTT.

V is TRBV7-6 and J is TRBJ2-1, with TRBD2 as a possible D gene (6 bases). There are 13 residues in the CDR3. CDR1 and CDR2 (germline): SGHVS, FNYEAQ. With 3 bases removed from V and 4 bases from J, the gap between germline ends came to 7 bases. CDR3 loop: CASSFGGYNEQFF. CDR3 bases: TGTGCCAGCAGCTTTGGGGGGTACAATGAGCAGTTCTTC. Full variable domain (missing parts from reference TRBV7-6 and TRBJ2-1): GAGVSQSPRYKVTKRGQDVALRCDPISGHVSLYWYRQALGQGPEFLTYFNYEAQQDKSGLPNDRFSAERPEGSISTLTIQRTEQRDSAMYRCASSFGGYNEQFFGPGTRLTVL.

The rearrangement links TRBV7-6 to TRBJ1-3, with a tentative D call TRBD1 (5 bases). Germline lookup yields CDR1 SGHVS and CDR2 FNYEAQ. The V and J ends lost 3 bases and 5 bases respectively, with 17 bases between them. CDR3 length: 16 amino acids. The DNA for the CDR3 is TGTGCCAGCAGCTTCGGTACAGGAAGACAGAGAAACACCATATATTTT. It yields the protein CASSFGTGRQRNTIYF.

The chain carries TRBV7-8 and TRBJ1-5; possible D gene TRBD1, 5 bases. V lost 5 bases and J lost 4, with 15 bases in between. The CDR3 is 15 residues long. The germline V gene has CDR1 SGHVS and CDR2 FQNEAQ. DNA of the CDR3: TGTGCCAGCAGCCCCTCCGGGGGGAGAAATCAGCCCCAGCATTTT. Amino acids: CASSPSGGRNQPQHF. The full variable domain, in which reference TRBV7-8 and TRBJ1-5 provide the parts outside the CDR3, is GAGVSQSPRYKVAKRGQDVALRCDPISGHVSLFWYQQALGQGPEFLTYFQNEAQLDKSGLPSDRFFAERPEGSVSTLKIQRTQQEDSAVYLCASSPSGGRNQPQHFGDGTRLSIL.

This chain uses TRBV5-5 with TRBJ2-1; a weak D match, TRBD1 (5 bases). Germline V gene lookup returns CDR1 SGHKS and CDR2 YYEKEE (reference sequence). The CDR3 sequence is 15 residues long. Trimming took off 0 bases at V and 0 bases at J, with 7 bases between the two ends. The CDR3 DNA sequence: TGTGCCAGCAGCTTGGGACAGAGCTCCTACAATGAGCAGTTCTTC. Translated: CASSLGQSSYNEQFF.

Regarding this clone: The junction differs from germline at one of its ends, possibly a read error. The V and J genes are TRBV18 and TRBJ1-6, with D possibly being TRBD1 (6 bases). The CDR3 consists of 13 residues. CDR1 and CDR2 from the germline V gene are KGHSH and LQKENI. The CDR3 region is CTSSPGEDSPLHF. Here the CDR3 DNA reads TGTACCAGCTCACCAGGGGAGGATTCACCCCTCCACTTT.

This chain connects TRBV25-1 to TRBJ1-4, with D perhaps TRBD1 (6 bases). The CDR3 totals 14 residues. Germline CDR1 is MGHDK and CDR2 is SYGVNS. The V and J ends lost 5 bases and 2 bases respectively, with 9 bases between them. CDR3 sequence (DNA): TGTGCCAGCAGTAGGGGGGGCACTAATGAAAAACTGTTTTTT. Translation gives CASSRGGTNEKLFF. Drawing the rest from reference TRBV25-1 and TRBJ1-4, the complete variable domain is EADIYQTPRYLVIGTGKKITLECSQTMGHDKMYWYQQDPGMELHLIHYSYGVNSTEKGDLSSESTVSRIRTEHFPLTLESARPSHTSQYLCASSRGGTNEKLFFGSGTQLSVL.

The CDR3 here is CASSLARSRSTDTQYF. The CDR3 DNA follows: TGTGCCAGCAGTTTAGCCCGCAGCCGTAGCACAGATACGCAGTATTTT. The chain links TRBV28 to TRBJ2-3; D gene unclear. Germline CDR1 and CDR2: MDHEN and SYDVKM. Trimming pared 2 bases from V and 0 bases from J, leaving 12 bases between. This CDR3 has 16 amino acids. Complete variable domain (other parts from reference TRBV28 and TRBJ2-3): DVKVTQSSRYLVKRTGEKVFLECVQDMDHENMFWYRQDPGLGLRLIYFSYDVKMKEKGDIPEGYSVSREKKERFSLILESASTNQTSMYLCASSLARSRSTDTQYFGPGTRLTVL.

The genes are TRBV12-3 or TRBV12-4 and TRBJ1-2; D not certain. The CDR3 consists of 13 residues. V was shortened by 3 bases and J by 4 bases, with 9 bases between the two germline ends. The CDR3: CASSFRTAYGYTF. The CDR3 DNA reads TGTGCCAGCAGTTTTCGGACGGCCTATGGCTACACCTTC.

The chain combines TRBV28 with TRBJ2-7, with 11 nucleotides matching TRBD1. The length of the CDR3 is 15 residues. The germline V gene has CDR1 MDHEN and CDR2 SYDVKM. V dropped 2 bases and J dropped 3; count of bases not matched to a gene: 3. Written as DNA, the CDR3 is TGTGCCAGCAGTTTAGCGGGGACAGGGGGCTACGAGCAGTACTTC. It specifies CASSLAGTGGYEQYF.

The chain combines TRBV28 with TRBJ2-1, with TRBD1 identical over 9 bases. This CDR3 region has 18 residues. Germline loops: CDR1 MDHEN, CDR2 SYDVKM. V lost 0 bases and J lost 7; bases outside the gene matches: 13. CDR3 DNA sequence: TGTGCCAGCAGTTTATGGGGACAGGGTTCAGGCGGTAAGAATGAGCAGTTCTTC. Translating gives CASSLWGQGSGGKNEQFF.

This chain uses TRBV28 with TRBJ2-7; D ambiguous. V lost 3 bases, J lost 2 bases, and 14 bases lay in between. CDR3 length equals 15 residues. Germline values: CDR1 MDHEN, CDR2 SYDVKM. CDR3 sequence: CASSFPGEPTYEQYF. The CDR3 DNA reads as TGTGCCAGCAGTTTTCCGGGTGAACCCACCTACGAGCAGTACTTC.

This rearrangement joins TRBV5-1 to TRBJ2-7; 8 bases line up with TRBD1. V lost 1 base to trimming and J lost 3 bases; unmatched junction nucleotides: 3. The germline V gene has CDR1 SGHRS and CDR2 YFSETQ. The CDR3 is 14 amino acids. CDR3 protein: CASSLTGQGYEQYF. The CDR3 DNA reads TGCGCCAGCAGCTTGACTGGACAGGGCTACGAGCAGTACTTC. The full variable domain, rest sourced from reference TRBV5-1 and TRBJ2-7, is KAGVTQTPRYLIKTRGQQVTLSCSPISGHRSVSWYQQTPGQGLQFLFEYFSETQRNKGNFPGRFSGRQFSNSRSEMNVSTLELGDSALYLCASSLTGQGYEQYFGPGTRLTVT.

CDR3 sequence: CASRGTSTDTQYF. The DNA of the CDR3 is TGTGCCAGCAGGGGTACTAGCACAGATACGCAGTATTTT. V is TRBV2 and J is TRBJ2-3; unclear D gene. The germline gives CDR1 SNHLY, CDR2 FYNNEI. CDR3 length: 13 amino acids. The germline V and J ends were trimmed by 6 bases and 0 bases, with 7 bases remaining between them. Filled out from reference TRBV2 and TRBJ2-3, the complete variable domain reads EPEVTQTPSHQVTQMGQEVILRCVPISNHLYFYWYRQILGQKVEFLVSFYNNEISEKSEIFDDQFSVERPDGSNFTLKIRSTKLEDSAMYFCASRGTSTDTQYFGPGTRLTVL.

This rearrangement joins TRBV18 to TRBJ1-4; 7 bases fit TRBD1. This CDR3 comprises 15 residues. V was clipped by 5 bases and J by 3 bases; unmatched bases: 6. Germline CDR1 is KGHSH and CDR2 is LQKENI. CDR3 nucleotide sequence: TGTGCCAGCTCAGAACAGGGGCAGCCTAATGAAAAACTGTTTTTT. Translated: CASSEQGQPNEKLFF.

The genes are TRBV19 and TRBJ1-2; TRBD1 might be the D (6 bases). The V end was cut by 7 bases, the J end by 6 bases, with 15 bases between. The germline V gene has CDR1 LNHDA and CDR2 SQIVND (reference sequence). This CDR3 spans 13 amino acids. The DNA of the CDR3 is TGTGCCAGTAAAGAAAGGGGGGAGGATGGCTACACCTTC. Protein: CASKERGEDGYTF.

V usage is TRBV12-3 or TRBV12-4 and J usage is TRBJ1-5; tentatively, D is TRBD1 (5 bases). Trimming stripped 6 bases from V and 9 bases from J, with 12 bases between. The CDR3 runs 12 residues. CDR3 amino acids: CASRHTTGPQHF. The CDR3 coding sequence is TGTGCCAGCAGACATACAACAGGGCCCCAGCATTTT.

CDR3 DNA: TGTGCCAGCAGCTCTAGCCCTACAACCGGGGAGCTGTTTTTT. It encodes CASSSSPTTGELFF. V usage is TRBV9 and J usage is TRBJ2-2; D perhaps matches TRBD2 (5 bases). Trimming shortened V by 4 bases and J by 5 bases, and 12 bases separated the two germline ends. This CDR3 is 14 amino acids long. Germline-derived CDR1 and CDR2 are SGDLS and YYNGEE. The variable domain in full, completed from reference TRBV9 and TRBJ2-2, reads DSGVTQTPKHLITATGQRVTLRCSPRSGDLSVYWYQQSLDQGLQFLIQYYNGEERAKGNILERFSAQQFPDLHSELNLSSLELGDSALYFCASSSSPTTGELFFGEGSRLTVL.

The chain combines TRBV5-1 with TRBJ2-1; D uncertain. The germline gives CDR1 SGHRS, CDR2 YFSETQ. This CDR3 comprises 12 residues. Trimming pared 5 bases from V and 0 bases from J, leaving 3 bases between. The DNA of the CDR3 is TGCGCCAGCAGAAGCTCCTACAATGAGCAGTTCTTC. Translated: CASRSSYNEQFF.

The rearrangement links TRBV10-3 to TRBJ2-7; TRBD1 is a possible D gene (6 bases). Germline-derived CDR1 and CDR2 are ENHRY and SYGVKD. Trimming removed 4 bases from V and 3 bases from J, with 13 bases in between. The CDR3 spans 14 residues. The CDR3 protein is CAISVTGLGYEQYF. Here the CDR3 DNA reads TGTGCCATCAGTGTTACAGGGTTGGGCTACGAGCAGTACTTC.